This T cell receptor beta chain was captured in a study of T cell repertoires and Cas9 in healthy adults. Study overall: Multi-effector potency, cytotoxicity and lineage were assessed in SpCas9-reactive CD4 and CD8 T cells. Study results and caveats: In vitro, SpCas9-reactive Tregs were reported to curb effector T cell proliferation and function.

Data came from immunoSEQ multiplex PCR; TCRdb stores just in-frame clones and leaves some out. The data show almost 15,000 clones, about 89% seen once. The CDR3 sequence is 14 residues long. Trimming took 4 bases from V and 5 from J; bases not matched to a gene: 5. Germline CDR1 reads SGHNT; CDR2 reads YYREEE (reference sequence). Points on this clone: What it recognizes is unknown.

The chain employs TRBV5-4 and TRBJ2-5; 10 nucleotides align to TRBD1. The receptor was isolated from a human donor in good health. The sample consisted of Tregs (CD4+, CD25+, CD127-, CD137-, CD154-) from PBMCs; culture status not recorded. The CDR3 region is CASSRQGARETQYF. Here the CDR3 DNA reads TGTGCCAGCAGCCGACAGGGGGCTAGGGAGACCCAGTACTTC.